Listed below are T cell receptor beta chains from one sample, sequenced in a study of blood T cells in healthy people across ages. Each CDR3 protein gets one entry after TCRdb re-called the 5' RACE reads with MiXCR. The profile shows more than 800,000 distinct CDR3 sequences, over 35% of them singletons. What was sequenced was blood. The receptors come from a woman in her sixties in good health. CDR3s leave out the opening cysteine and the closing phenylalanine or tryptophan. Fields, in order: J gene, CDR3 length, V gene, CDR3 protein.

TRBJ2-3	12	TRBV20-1	SARHTGIADTQY
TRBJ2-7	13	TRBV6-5	ASSYSDGGSYEQY
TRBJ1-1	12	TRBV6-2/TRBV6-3	ASRRTGKGCEAF
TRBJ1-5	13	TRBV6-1	ASSGIGTQYEPQH
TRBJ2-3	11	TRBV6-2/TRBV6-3	ASRDRYTDTQY
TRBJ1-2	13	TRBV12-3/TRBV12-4	ASSLMGTHNYGYT
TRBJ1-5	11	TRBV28	ASSQGTVQPQH
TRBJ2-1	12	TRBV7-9	ASSLSLINNEQF
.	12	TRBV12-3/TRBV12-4	ASSYGSGSETQY
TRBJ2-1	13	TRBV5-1	ASMEGVGAYNEQF
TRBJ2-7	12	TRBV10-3	AIPGGQGPYEQY
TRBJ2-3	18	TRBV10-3	AISELSGTSAASSTDTQY
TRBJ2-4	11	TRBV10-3	AIRSGQGDIQY
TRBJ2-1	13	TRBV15	ATSRDSGTSHEQF
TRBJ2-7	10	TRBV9	ASSQDGGEQY